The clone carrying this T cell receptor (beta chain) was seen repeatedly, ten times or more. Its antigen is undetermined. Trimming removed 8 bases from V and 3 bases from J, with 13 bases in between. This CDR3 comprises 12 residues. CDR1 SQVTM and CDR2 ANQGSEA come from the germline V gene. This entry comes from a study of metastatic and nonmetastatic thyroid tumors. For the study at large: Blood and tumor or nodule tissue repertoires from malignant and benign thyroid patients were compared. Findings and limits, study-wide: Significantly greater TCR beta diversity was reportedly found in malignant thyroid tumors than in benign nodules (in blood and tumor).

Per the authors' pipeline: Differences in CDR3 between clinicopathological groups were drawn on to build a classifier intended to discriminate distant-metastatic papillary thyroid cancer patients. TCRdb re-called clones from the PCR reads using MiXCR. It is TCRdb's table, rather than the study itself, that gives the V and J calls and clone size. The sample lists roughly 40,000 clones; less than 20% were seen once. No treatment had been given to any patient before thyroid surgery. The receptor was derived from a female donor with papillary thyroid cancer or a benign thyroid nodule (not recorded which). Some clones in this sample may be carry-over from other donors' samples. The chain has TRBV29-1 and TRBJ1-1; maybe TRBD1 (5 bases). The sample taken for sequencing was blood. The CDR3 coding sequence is TGCAGCCACCGAGAGGGGTACACTGAAGCTTTCTTT. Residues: CSHREGYTEAFF.